These T cell receptor beta chains were read from a single sample in a study of early T cells in non-severe SARS-CoV-2 infection. Each CDR3 protein is one row after TCRdb ran MiXCR on the 5' RACE reads. The sample contains approximately 38,000 distinct CDR3 sequences, 4.7% of which appear only once. Sequenced material: whole blood. The receptors were sampled from an adult who was a healthcare worker with PCR-confirmed SARS-CoV-2 infection or an uninfected control (not recorded which). The CDR3 runs from the conserved cysteine through the conserved F or W. The order of the fields is clone size, V gene, J gene, D gene, CDR3 DNA, CDR3 protein. The D gene is left open where the match is weak. Size is stated for part of the rows, as once, few or many counts, or as a class when the clone is expanded.

>many|TRBV5-1|TRBJ2-1|TRBD2
TGCGCCAGCAGCCTGGGACTAGCGGGCAATGAGCAGTTCTTC
CASSLGLAGNEQFF
>many|TRBV29-1|TRBJ2-3|NA
TGCAGCGTTGGGGCTGGGTCTGATACGCAGTATTTT
CSVGAGSDTQYF
>NA|TRBV11-2|TRBJ2-2|NA
TGTGTCAGCAGCGTCAGACAGTGGGGGTACGGGGAGCTGTTTTTT
CVSSVRQWGYGELFF
>many|TRBV20-1|TRBJ1-5|TRBD1
TGCAGTGCTAGAGCAGAGGGGGCGGATAATCAGCCCCAGCATTTT
CSARAEGADNQPQHF
>many|TRBV4-3|TRBJ2-6|TRBD1
TGCGCCAGCAGCCAAGATCAAGGTTTGAGGGGGACAGCTCCCTCTGGGGCCAACGTCCTGACTTTC
CASSQDQGLRGTAPSGANVLTF
>many|TRBV7-6|TRBJ2-1|NA
TGTGCCAGCAGCCCCCGTTACAGGGCCTCCTACAATGAGCAGTTCTTC
CASSPRYRASYNEQFF
>NA|TRBV7-8|TRBJ2-7|TRBD2
TGTGCCAGCAGCTTAGAAGCGGGACCCTACGAGCAGTACTTC
CASSLEAGPYEQYF
>many|TRBV7-9|TRBJ2-2|NA
TGTGCCAGCAGCCCTTCGCGGGAAATCGGGGAGCTGTTTTTT
CASSPSREIGELFF
>few|TRBV15|TRBJ2-1|NA
TGTGCCACCAGCAGAGCACTTAATGAGCAGTTCTTC
CATSRALNEQFF
>few|TRBV5-6|TRBJ1-2|NA
TGTGCCAGCAGCTTGGCCGACAGTCACAACTATGGCTACACCTTC
CASSLADSHNYGYTF
>many|TRBV20-1|TRBJ2-3|NA
TGCAGTGCTAGAGGGGCGGAGAACACAGATACGCAGTATTTT
CSARGAENTDTQYF
>many|TRBV27|TRBJ1-1|NA
TGTGCCAGCAGTTTAGTACTCGCGGGCAGGCCAACGAGCACTGAAGCTTTCTTT
CASSLVLAGRPTSTEAFF
>few|TRBV11-2|TRBJ2-7|NA
TGTGCCAGCAGATCGCCCCGCGGAGCGAGCTACGAGCAGTACTTC
CASRSPRGASYEQYF
>many|TRBV5-8|TRBJ1-5|NA
TGTGCCAGCACCCCCCCGTATAGCAATCAGCCCCAGCATTTT
CASTPPYSNQPQHF
>NA|TRBV5-1|TRBJ2-5|NA
TGCGCCAGCAGCTTGTTAGCGGAAGAGACCCAGTACTTC
CASSLLAEETQYF
>NA|TRBV4-1|TRBJ1-3|NA
TGCGCCAGCAGGCTAGACATAAACTCTGGAAACACCATATATTTT
CASRLDINSGNTIYF
>many|TRBV7-2|TRBJ2-3|TRBD2
TGTGCCAGCACCCCGACATTGACTAGCGATACCCACCGGAGCGATACGCAGTATTTT
CASTPTLTSDTHRSDTQYF
>few|TRBV6-6|TRBJ2-5|TRBD2
TGTGCCAGCAGTTACAAATTCTCAGCGGGAATCTATGAGACCCAGTACTTC
CASSYKFSAGIYETQYF
>NA|TRBV2|TRBJ2-3|NA
TGTGCCAGCAGGGATACTAGCCGCCGAGGCACAGATACGCAGTATTTT
CASRDTSRRGTDTQYF
>NA|TRBV7-8|TRBJ2-1|TRBD2
TGTGCCAGCAGCTCAGGACTAGATCCCCACAATGAGCAGTTCTTC
CASSSGLDPHNEQFF
>few|TRBV30|TRBJ1-1|TRBD1
TGTGCCTGGGGGACAGGGGTCAGTGAAGCTTTCTTT
CAWGTGVSEAFF
>many|TRBV5-4|TRBJ2-7|NA
TGTGCCAGCAGCTTGGGGCTAGCTCCCTCCGAGCAGTACTTC
CASSLGLAPSEQYF
>many|TRBV7-8|TRBJ1-1|NA
TGTGCCAGCAGCTTAGATATGGTTTGGGACACTGAAGCTTTCTTT
CASSLDMVWDTEAFF
>many|TRBV6-5|TRBJ2-5|TRBD2
TGTGCCAGCAGCTTAGCGGGGGGGCAAGAGACCCAGTACTTC
CASSLAGGQETQYF
>many|TRBV5-4|TRBJ2-3|TRBD2
TGTGCCAGCAGCTTGACTAGCGCCCTCACAGATACGCAGTATTTT
CASSLTSALTDTQYF
>many|TRBV7-2|TRBJ2-2|TRBD1
TGTGCCAGCAGCAAGCAAGTACTACAGGGGGCGCGCGCCGGGGAGCTGTTTTTT
CASSKQVLQGARAGELFF
>many|TRBV2|TRBJ2-5|NA
TGTGCCGTAAGGTGGAGGGAGACCCAGTACTTC
CAVRWRETQYF
>many|TRBV7-8|TRBJ2-7|NA
TGTGCCAGCAGCTTGGGGGTCCTCAGCTCCTACGAGCAGTACTTC
CASSLGVLSSYEQYF